Listed below are T cell receptor beta chains from one sample, sequenced in a study of shared clonotypes between healthy human individuals. Sequencing was performed with immunoSEQ multiplex PCR; in TCRdb, only in-frame clones are kept and a portion is missing. Seen here are a few million clones, around 90% observed once, and the top ten hold approximately 0.4%. Sequencing was done on a sample of naive CD4+ T cells from PBMCs. These receptors all stem from a man aged 18 to 35 in good health. Some clones in this sample may be carry-over from other donors' samples. CDR3s include the opening cysteine and the closing phenylalanine or tryptophan. Fields, in order: J gene, V gene, clone size, CDR3 protein. The size of a clone is reported for some rows only, either as once, few or many, or as a class for expanded clones.

J gene: TRBJ2-4
V gene: TRBV28
clone size: NA
CDR3 protein: CASSHGQTKNIQYF

J gene: TRBJ1-5
V gene: TRBV28
clone size: once
CDR3 protein: CASSSHPPDQPQHF

J gene: TRBJ2-5
V gene: TRBV2
clone size: once
CDR3 protein: CASSFGGTGMETQYF

J gene: TRBJ1-3
V gene: TRBV7-2
clone size: NA
CDR3 protein: CASSLVKNLGTIYF

J gene: TRBJ1-2
V gene: TRBV7-2
clone size: NA
CDR3 protein: CASRARGFRNYGYTF

J gene: TRBJ2-7
V gene: TRBV29-1
clone size: NA
CDR3 protein: CSARREPSYEQYF

J gene: TRBJ2-1
V gene: TRBV28
clone size: NA
CDR3 protein: CASSRGGSNEQFF

J gene: TRBJ1-2
V gene: TRBV7-9
clone size: NA
CDR3 protein: CASGRGTGEGGYTF

J gene: TRBJ2-7
V gene: TRBV7-6
clone size: NA
CDR3 protein: CASSQTAGGFYEQYF

J gene: TRBJ2-3
V gene: TRBV6-1
clone size: few
CDR3 protein: CASSDSGQPSTDTQYF

J gene: TRBJ1-6
V gene: TRBV4-1
clone size: once
CDR3 protein: CASSQDLARSYSPLHF

J gene: TRBJ2-3
V gene: TRBV29-1
clone size: NA
CDR3 protein: CSVEWETTDTQYF

J gene: TRBJ1-5
V gene: TRBV28
clone size: NA
CDR3 protein: CASSSGTGLNQPQHF

J gene: TRBJ2-5
V gene: TRBV6-6
clone size: NA
CDR3 protein: CASSLNQGRVETQYF

J gene: TRBJ2-7
V gene: TRBV27
clone size: once
CDR3 protein: CASSRGQGSPSYEEQYF

J gene: TRBJ2-2
V gene: TRBV28
clone size: NA
CDR3 protein: CASSSAVINTGELFF

J gene: TRBJ2-1
V gene: TRBV11-2
clone size: NA
CDR3 protein: CASTSPRVRESDNEQFF

J gene: TRBJ1-5
V gene: TRBV27
clone size: NA
CDR3 protein: CASSLIPVPNQPQHF

J gene: TRBJ1-2
V gene: TRBV6-5
clone size: once
CDR3 protein: CASSLTGGRYGYTF

J gene: TRBJ1-5
V gene: TRBV6-5
clone size: NA
CDR3 protein: CASSLDRGGNQPQHF